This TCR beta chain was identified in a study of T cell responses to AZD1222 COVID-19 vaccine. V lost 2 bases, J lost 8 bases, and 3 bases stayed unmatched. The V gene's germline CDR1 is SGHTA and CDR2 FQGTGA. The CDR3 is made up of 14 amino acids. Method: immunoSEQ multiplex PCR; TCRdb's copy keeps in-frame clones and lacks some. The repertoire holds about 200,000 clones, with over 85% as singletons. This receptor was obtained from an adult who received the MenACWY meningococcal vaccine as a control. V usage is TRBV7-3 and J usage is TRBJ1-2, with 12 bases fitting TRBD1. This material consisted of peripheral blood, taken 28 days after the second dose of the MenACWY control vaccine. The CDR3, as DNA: TGTGCCAGCAGCTTAGGGACAGGGGGCGACGGCTACACCTTC. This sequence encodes CASSLGTGGDGYTF.